This T cell receptor (beta chain) was identified in a study of OX40 agonist ivuxolimab in advanced cancers. The wider study: Ivuxolimab was delivered to patients intravenously every 2 weeks at doses spanning 0.01 to 10 mg/kg.

Baseline, cycle 4 day 1, and cycle 7 day 1 were the blood sampling points. Study-wide findings and caveats: At 0.1 to 3.0 mg/kg, clonal expansion of CD4+ and CD8+ blood T cells had occurred by week 6.

With V trimmed by 6 bases and J by 7 bases, 7 bases remained unmatched. Germline-derived CDR1 and CDR2 are MGHDK and SYGVNS. This CDR3 is 15 amino acids long. About this clone itself: The target antigen is unknown.

Libraries were prepared by immunoSEQ multiplex PCR; TCRdb keeps only in-frame clonotypes and omits some of them. The sample contains some 50,000 clones, 85% to 90% of which appear only once. This receptor was taken from an adult with an advanced solid tumor such as melanoma, head and neck, liver or kidney cancer. The chain employs TRBV25-1 and TRBJ1-6; 9 nucleotides match TRBD1. The sample in question was CD4+ or CD8+ T cells sorted from blood, obtained in a trial of the OX40 agonist ivuxolimab. The CDR3 spells CASRSDRGINSPLHF. In DNA, the CDR3 is TGTGCCAGCAGGTCAGACAGGGGGATCAATTCACCCCTCCACTTT.